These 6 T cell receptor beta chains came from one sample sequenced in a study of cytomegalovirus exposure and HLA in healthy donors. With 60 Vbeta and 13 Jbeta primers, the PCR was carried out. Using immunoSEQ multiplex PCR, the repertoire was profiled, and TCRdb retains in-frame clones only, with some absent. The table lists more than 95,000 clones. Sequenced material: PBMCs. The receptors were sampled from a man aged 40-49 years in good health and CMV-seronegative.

The DNA for the CDR3 is TGTGCCTGGAGTTATAGCGGGGTATACGAGCAGTACTTC. Amino acids: CAWSYSGVYEQYF. The chain employs TRBV30 and TRBJ2-7; 8 bases map to TRBD2. V gave up 2 bases and J gave up 4 bases; unmatched junction bases: 4. The CDR3 sequence is 13 residues long. Germline CDR1 is GTSNPN and CDR2 is SVGIG (reference sequence).

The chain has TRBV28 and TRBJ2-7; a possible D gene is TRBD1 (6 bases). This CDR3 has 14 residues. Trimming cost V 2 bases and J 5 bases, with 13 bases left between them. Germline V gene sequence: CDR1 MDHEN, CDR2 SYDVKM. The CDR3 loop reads CASSLIQGRNEQYF. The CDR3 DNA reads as TGTGCCAGCAGTTTAATACAGGGTCGGAACGAGCAGTACTTC. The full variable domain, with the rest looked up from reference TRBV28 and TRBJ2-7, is DVKVTQSSRYLVKRTGEKVFLECVQDMDHENMFWYRQDPGLGLRLIYFSYDVKMKEKGDIPEGYSVSREKKERFSLILESASTNQTSMYLCASSLIQGRNEQYFGPGTRLTVT.

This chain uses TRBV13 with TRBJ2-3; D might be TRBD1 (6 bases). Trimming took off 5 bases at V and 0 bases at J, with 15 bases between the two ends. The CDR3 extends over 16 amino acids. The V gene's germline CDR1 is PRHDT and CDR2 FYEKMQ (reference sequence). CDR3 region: CASSHNRATSTDTQYF. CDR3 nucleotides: TGTGCCAGCAGCCACAACAGGGCAACGAGCACAGATACGCAGTATTTT.

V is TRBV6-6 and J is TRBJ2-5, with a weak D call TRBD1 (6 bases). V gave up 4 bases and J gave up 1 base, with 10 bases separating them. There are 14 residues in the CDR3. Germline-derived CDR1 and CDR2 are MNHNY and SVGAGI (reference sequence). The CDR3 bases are TGTGCCAGCAGTTGGGGGCCGACCCAAGAGACCCAGTACTTC. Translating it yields CASSWGPTQETQYF.

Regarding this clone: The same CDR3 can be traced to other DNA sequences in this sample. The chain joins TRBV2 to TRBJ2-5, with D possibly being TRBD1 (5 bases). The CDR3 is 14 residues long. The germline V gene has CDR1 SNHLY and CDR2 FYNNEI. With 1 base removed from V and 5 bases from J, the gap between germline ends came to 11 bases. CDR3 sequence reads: CASSEDNRSETQYF. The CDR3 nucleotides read TGTGCCAGCAGTGAAGATAACAGGTCGGAGACCCAGTACTTC.

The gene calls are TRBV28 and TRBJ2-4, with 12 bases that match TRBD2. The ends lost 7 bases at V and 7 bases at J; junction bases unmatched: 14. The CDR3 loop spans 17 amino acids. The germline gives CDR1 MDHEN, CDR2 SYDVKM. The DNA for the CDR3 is TGTGCCAGCAATCGGCCAGGATTAGGACTAGCGGGGAACATTCAGTACTTC. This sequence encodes CASNRPGLGLAGNIQYF.